This T cell receptor (beta chain) came from a study of T-cell reconstitution after alpha-beta-depleted transplantation in children. The CDR3 consists of 15 residues. Looked up from germline, CDR1 is SEHNR and CDR2 is FQNEAQ (reference sequence). Trimming removed 4 bases from V and 4 bases from J, with 16 bases in between. Unique molecular identifiers were built into the TCRbeta library. In TCRdb, the PCR reads were re-called with MiXCR into one record per CDR3 protein. The profile shows about 400,000 distinct CDR3 sequences, about a fifth of them singletons. The J gene is TRBJ1-1, the V gene TRBV7-9; weak D call: TRBD1 (6 bases). The clonotype originates from a human donor who donated a stem cell graft to a child with acute myeloid leukemia. The material was PBMCs from the stem cell graft donor, obtained from the stem cell graft. The CDR3 sequence: CASSSFSGASTEAFF. The CDR3 DNA follows: TGTGCCAGCAGCTCGTTTTCAGGGGCTAGCACTGAAGCTTTCTTT.